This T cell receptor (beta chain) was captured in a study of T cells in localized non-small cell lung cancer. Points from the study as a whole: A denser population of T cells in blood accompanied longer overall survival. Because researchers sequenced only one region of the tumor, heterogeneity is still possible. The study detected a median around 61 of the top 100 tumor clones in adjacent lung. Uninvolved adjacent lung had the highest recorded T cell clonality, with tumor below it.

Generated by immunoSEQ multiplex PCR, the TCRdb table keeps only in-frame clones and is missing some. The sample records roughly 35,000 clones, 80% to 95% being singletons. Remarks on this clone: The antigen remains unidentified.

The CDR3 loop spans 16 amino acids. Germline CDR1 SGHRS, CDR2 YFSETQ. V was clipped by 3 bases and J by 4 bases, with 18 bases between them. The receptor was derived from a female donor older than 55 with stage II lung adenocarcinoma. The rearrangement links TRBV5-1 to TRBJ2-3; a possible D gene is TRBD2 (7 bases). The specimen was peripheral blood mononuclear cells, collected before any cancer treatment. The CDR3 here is CASSWVVGGQPDTQYF. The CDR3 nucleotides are TGCGCCAGCAGCTGGGTGGTCGGGGGGCAGCCAGATACGCAGTATTTT.